This T cell receptor (beta chain) was documented in a study of Graves' ophthalmopathy and Graves' hyperthyroidism. The study's findings and limits: Ophthalmopathy and stable hyperthyroidism were discriminated by a 13-signature model, with over 85% sensitivity and 81.08% specificity.

V dropped 4 bases and J dropped 0 bases, with 13 bases sitting between them. This CDR3 has 16 amino acids. Germline lookup yields CDR1 SGHAT and CDR2 FQNNGV. For this clonotype: Its antigen is unknown.

RNA transcripts were the template, and TCR beta CDR3 regions were amplified from them. HTBI-primed first-round RT-PCR preceded second-round multiplex PCR. TCRdb used MiXCR to reprocess the multiplex PCR reads, holding one entry per CDR3 protein. The sample carries roughly 610,000 distinct CDR3 sequences, 22% recorded once. Stable hyperthyroidism referred to disease that showed no ophthalmopathy within 18 months of follow-up. Sequences were obtained from peripheral blood. The V call is TRBV11-2, the J call TRBJ1-5, with D unclear. This receptor was taken from a woman younger than 30 with stable Graves' hyperthyroidism. Some clones in this sample may be carry-over from other donors' samples. Here the CDR3 reads CASSSREGLSNQPQHF. The DNA of the CDR3 is TGTGCCAGCAGCTCTAGGGAGGGTCTTAGCAATCAGCCCCAGCATTTT. The full variable domain, in which reference TRBV11-2 and TRBJ1-5 provide the parts outside the CDR3, is EAGVAQSPRYKIIEKRQSVAFWCNPISGHATLYWYQQILGQGPKLLIQFQNNGVVDDSQLPKDRFSAERLKGVDSTLKIQPAKLEDSAVYLCASSSREGLSNQPQHFGDGTRLSIL.